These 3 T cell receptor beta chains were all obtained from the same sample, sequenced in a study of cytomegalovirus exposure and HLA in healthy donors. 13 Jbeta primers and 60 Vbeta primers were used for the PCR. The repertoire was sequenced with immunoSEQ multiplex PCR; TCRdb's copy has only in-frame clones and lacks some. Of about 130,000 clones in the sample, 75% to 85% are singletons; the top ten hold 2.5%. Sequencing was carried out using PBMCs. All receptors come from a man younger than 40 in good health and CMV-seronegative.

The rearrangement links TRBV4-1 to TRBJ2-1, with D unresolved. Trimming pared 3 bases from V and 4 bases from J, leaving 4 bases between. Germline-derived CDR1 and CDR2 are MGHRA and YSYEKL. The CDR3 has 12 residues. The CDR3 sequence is CASSQLYNEQFF. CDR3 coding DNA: TGCGCCAGCAGCCAGCTATACAATGAGCAGTTCTTC.

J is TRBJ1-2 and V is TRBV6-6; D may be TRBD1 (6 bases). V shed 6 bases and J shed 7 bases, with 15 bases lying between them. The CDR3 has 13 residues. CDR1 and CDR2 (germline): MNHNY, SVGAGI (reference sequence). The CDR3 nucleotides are TGTGCCAGCAGCCAACAGGGTATGGTTGGCTACACCTTC. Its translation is CASSQQGMVGYTF.

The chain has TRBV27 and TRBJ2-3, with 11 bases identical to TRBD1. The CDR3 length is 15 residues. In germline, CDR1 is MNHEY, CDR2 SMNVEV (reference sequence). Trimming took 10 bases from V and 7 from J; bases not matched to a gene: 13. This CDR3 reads CATILRTGGTYTQYF. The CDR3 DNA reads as TGTGCCACCATTCTCAGGACAGGGGGCACGTATACGCAGTATTTT.